These 8 T cell receptor beta chains came from one sample sequenced in a study of blood T cell repertoires in COVID-19. Produced via immunoSEQ multiplex PCR; TCRdb's table is partial and in-frame only. The sample lists almost 35,000 clones, more than 85% occurring once. The sample taken for sequencing was peripheral blood. Receptors were obtained from a man between 60 and 70 years old with active or convalescent COVID-19.

This sequence joins TRBV5-6 and TRBJ1-3; 9 positions agree with TRBD1. The CDR3 runs to 12 residues. Germline CDR1 and CDR2: SGHDT and YYEEEE. The trim removed 7 bases at V and 4 bases at J, leaving 0 bases unmatched. CDR3 sequence reads: CASGQGGNTIYF. The CDR3 nucleotides are TGTGCCAGCGGACAGGGGGGAAACACCATATATTTT. The full variable domain, with the rest looked up from reference TRBV5-6 and TRBJ1-3, is DAGVTQSPTHLIKTRGQQVTLRCSPKSGHDTVSWYQQALGQGPQFIFQYYEEEERQRGNFPDRFSGHQFPNYSSELNVNALLLGDSALYLCASGQGGNTIYFGEGSWLTVV.

J is TRBJ2-1 and V is TRBV5-1; TRBD1 is a possible D gene (6 bases). The CDR3 covers 14 residues. Germline loops: CDR1 SGHRS, CDR2 YFSETQ. V was cut by 7 bases and J by 7 bases, with 18 bases left in between. CDR3 region: CASLLTPGANEQFF. In DNA, the CDR3 is TGCGCCAGCCTCCTGACTCCAGGGGCAAATGAGCAGTTCTTC.

J is TRBJ1-4 and V is TRBV18; D might be TRBD1 (5 bases). Trimming cost V 3 bases and J 6 bases, with 5 bases left between them. Germline V gives CDR1 KGHSH, CDR2 LQKENI. This CDR3 has 12 amino acids. Written as DNA, the CDR3 is TGTGCCAGCTCACCCAGGGATGAAAAACTGTTTTTT. Protein: CASSPRDEKLFF.

For the CDR3, the DNA is TGCAGTGCCTCCCCAGATACGCAGTATTTT. It translates to CSASPDTQYF. This chain joins TRBV20-1 and TRBJ2-3; unclear D gene. This CDR3 region has 10 residues. Germline lookup yields CDR1 DFQATT and CDR2 SNEGSKA (reference sequence). V gave up 6 bases and J gave up 4 bases, with 5 bases separating them.

The chain employs TRBV5-4 and TRBJ1-2, with 7 nucleotides matching TRBD1. The CDR3 totals 15 residues. With V trimmed by 0 bases and J by 4 bases, 6 bases remained unmatched. The germline V gene encodes CDR1 SGHNT and CDR2 YYREEE (reference sequence). The CDR3 region is CASSLDRGDVYGYTF. The DNA of the CDR3 is TGTGCCAGCAGCTTGGACAGGGGCGACGTCTATGGCTACACCTTC.

This chain connects TRBV12-5 to TRBJ1-2; D uncertain. Trimming took 0 bases from V and 6 from J, leaving 8 bases between them. This CDR3 has 13 amino acids. Germline V gene sequence: CDR1 LGHNT, CDR2 FRNRAP. This CDR3 reads CASGLVREDGYTF. The CDR3, as DNA: TGTGCTAGTGGTTTGGTGAGGGAAGATGGCTACACCTTC.

In its sample, this clone was seen once. This chain connects TRBV5-4 to TRBJ2-5; possibly TRBD1 for D (6 bases). V lost 4 bases to trimming and J lost 0 bases, with 16 bases between them. This CDR3 is 16 amino acids long. The germline CDR1 and CDR2 sequences are SGHNT and YYREEE (reference sequence). CDR3 DNA sequence: TGTGCCAGCAGCGCTCCGGGACACTCGTACCAAGAGACCCAGTACTTC. Encoded protein: CASSAPGHSYQETQYF.

The chain has TRBV18 and TRBJ1-2; 8 bases are shared with TRBD1. Per the germline V gene, CDR1 is KGHSH and CDR2 is LQKENI. This CDR3 region has 14 residues. With 6 bases clipped from V and 4 bases from J, the junction kept 7 bases outside the gene matches. The CDR3 nucleotides read TGTGCCAGCTCCGTCAGGGGGCGCGGCTATGGCTACACCTTC. Protein: CASSVRGRGYGYTF.